What follows are 2 T cell receptor beta chains derived from one specimen sequenced in a study of OX40 agonist ivuxolimab in advanced cancers. Produced via immunoSEQ multiplex PCR; TCRdb's table is partial and in-frame only. The data show 8,000 to 10,000 clones, approximately 91% seen once. Here the sequenced sample was CD4+ or CD8+ T cells sorted from blood, taken in a trial of the OX40 agonist ivuxolimab. These receptors were taken from an adult with an advanced solid tumor such as melanoma, head and neck, liver or kidney cancer.

The J gene is TRBJ2-2, the V gene TRBV5-8, with 7 bases identical to TRBD1. The CDR3 runs 15 residues. Per germline, CDR1 SGHTS and CDR2 YDEGEE. The V segment lost 5 bases and the J segment 6 bases; nucleotides outside the gene matches: 10. The CDR3 protein is CASRRETGDAGELFF. The CDR3 nucleotides read TGTGCCAGCAGGCGAGAAACAGGGGACGCCGGGGAGCTGTTTTTT.

V gene TRBV6-1 combines with J gene TRBJ2-7; tentative D call: TRBD1 (6 bases). Germline CDR1 and CDR2: MNHNS and SASEGT. This CDR3 spans 12 amino acids. V lost 1 base, J lost 12 bases, and 13 bases lay in between. The CDR3 reads CASSEVGTNWYF. The CDR3 DNA reads as TGTGCCAGCAGTGAAGTGGGGACAAACTGGTACTTC.